Only a few counts were recorded for the clone carrying this TCR beta chain. Germline-derived CDR1 and CDR2 are MDHEN and SYDVKM. Trimming cost V 5 bases and J 2 bases, with 14 bases left between them. CDR3 size: 15 residues. TCRdb redid the calling of the RT-PCR reads with MiXCR, one entry per CDR3 protein. The sample gives some 880,000 distinct CDR3 sequences, more than 15% of which show up once; 6% is in the top ten. The data were obtained in a study of patients and donors after allogeneic stem cell transplantation. The sample comprised blood, either unsorted or a sorted T cell fraction (not recorded which). The receptor's source is a human donor who was either an allogeneic HSCT recipient or a stem cell or donor lymphocyte infusion donor (not recorded which). It is not recorded whose cells these are; they may come from a transplant donor. The V call is TRBV28, the J call TRBJ2-3, with D possibly TRBD1 on 6 matching bases. CDR3 nucleotide sequence: TGTGCCAGCAGTAGGACAGTCCAAGCCACAGATACGCAGTATTTT. Translation gives CASSRTVQATDTQYF.